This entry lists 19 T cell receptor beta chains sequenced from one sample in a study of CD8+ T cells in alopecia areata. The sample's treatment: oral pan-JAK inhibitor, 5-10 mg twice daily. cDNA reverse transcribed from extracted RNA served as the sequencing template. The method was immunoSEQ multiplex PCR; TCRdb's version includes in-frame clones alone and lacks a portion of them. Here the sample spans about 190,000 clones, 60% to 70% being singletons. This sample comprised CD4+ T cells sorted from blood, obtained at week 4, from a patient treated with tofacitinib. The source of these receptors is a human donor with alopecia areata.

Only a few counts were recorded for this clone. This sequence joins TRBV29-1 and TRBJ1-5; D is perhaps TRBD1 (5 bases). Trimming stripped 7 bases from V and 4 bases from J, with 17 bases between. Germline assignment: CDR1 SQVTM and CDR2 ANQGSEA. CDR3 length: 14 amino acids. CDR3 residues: CSARGTGRNQPQHF. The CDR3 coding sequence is TGCAGCGCTCGGGGCACCGGGAGAAATCAGCCCCAGCATTTT.

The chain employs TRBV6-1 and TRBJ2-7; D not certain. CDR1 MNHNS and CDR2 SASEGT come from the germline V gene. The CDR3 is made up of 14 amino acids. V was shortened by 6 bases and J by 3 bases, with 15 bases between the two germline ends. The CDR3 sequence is CASRTTRNRYEQYF. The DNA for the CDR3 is TGTGCCAGCAGGACGACGAGGAACCGCTACGAGCAGTACTTC.

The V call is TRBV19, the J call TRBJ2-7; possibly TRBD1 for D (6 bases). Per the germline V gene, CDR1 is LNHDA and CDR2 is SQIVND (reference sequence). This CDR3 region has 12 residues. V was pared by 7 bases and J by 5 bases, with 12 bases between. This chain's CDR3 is CASKQGDHEQYF. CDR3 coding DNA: TGTGCCAGTAAACAGGGAGACCACGAGCAGTACTTC.

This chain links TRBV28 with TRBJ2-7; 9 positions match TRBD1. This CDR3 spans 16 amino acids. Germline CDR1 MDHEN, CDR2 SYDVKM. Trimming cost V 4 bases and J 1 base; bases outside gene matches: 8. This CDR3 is CASSSVPGQGSYEQYF. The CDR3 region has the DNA TGTGCCAGCAGTTCCGTTCCGGGACAGGGATCCTACGAGCAGTACTTC.

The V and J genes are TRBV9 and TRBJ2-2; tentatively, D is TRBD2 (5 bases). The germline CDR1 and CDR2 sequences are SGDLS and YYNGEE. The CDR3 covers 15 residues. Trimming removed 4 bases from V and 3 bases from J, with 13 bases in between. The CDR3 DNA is TGTGCCAGCAGCTCCCCGACTACCTACACCGGGGAGCTGTTTTTT. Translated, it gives CASSSPTTYTGELFF.

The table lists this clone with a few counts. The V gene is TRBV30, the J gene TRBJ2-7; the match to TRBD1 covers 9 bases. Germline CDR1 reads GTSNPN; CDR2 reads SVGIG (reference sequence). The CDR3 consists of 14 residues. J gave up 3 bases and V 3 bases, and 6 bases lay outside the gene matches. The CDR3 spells CAWRTGGSLYEQYF. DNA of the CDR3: TGTGCCTGGAGGACAGGGGGTTCCCTCTACGAGCAGTACTTC.

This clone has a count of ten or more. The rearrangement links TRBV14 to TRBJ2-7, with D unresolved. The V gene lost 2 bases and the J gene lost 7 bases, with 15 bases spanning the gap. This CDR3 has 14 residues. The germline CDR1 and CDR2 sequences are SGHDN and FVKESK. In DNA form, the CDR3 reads TGTGCCAGCAGCCAATACTCCGGTCCCTGGGAGCAGTACTTC. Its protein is CASSQYSGPWEQYF. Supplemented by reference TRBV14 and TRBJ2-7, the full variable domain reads EAGVTQFPSHSVIEKGQTVTLRCDPISGHDNLYWYRRVMGKEIKFLLHFVKESKQDESGMPNNRFLAERTGGTYSTLKVQPAELEDSGVYFCASSQYSGPWEQYFGPGTRLTVT.

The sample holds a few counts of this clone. The CDR3 loop reads CASSAGTSGYTF. In DNA form, the CDR3 reads TGTGCCAGCAGTGCGGGCACCTCTGGCTACACCTTC. The chain uses TRBV2 and TRBJ1-2; D remains unclear. The CDR3 totals 12 residues. CDR1 and CDR2 (germline): SNHLY, FYNNEI. V lost 4 bases and J 7 bases, leaving 10 bases between the germline ends.

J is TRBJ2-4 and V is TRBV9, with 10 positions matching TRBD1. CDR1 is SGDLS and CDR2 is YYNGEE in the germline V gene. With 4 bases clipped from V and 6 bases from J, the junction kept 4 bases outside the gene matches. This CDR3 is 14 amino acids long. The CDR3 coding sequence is TGTGCCAGCAGCATCGGACAGGGGGGAAACATTCAGTACTTC. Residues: CASSIGQGGNIQYF.

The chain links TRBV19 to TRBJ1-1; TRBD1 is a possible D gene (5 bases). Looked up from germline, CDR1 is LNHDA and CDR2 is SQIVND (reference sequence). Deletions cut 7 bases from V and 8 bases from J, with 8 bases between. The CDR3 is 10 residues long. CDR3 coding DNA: TGTGCCAGTACGGGGACCGAAGCTTTCTTT. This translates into CASTGTEAFF. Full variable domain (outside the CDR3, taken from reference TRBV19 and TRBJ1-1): DGGITQSPKYLFRKEGQNVTLSCEQNLNHDAMYWYRQDPGQGLRLIYYSQIVNDFQKGDIAEGYSVSREKKESFPLTVTSAQKNPTAFYLCASTGTEAFFGQGTRLTVV.

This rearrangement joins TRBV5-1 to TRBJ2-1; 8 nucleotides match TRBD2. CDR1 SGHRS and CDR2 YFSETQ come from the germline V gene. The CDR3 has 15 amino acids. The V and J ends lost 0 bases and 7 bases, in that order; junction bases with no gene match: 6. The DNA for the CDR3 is TGCGCCAGCAGCTTGGGGCGTAGCGGGATAAATGAGCAGTTCTTC. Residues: CASSLGRSGINEQFF.

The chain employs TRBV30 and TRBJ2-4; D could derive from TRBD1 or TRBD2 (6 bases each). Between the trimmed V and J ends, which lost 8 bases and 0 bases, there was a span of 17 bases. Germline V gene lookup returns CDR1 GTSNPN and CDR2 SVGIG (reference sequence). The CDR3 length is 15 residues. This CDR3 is CAGRDGGLAKNIQYF. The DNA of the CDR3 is TGTGCCGGAAGGGACGGGGGCCTAGCCAAAAACATTCAGTACTTC.

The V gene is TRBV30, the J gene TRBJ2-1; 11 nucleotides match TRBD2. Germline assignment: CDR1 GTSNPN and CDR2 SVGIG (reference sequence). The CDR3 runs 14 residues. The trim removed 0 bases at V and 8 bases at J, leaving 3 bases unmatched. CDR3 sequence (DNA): TGTGCCTGGAGTGTACTAGCGGGAGTTGATGAGCAGTTCTTC. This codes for CAWSVLAGVDEQFF.

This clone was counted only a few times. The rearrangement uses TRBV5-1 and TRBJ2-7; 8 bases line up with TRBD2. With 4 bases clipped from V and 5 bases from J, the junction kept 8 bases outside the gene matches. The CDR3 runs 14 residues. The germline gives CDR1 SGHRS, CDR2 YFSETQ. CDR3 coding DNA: TGCGCCAGCAGCGTGAGCGGGAGTGCCCACGAGCAGTACTTC. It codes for CASSVSGSAHEQYF. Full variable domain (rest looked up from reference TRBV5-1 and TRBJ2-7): KAGVTQTPRYLIKTRGQQVTLSCSPISGHRSVSWYQQTPGQGLQFLFEYFSETQRNKGNFPGRFSGRQFSNSRSEMNVSTLELGDSALYLCASSVSGSAHEQYFGPGTRLTVT.

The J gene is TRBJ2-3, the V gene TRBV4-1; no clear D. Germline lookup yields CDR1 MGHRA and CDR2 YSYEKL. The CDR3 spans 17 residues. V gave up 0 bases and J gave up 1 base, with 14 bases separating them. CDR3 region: CASSQDETDQRTDTQYF. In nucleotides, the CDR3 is TGCGCCAGCAGCCAAGATGAGACCGACCAGCGCACAGATACGCAGTATTTT.

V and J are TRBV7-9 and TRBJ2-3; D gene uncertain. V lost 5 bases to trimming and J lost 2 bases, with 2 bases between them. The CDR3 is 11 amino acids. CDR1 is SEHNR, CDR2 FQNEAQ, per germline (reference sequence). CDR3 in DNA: TGTGCCAGCAGCCCCACAGATACGCAGTATTTT. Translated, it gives CASSPTDTQYF.

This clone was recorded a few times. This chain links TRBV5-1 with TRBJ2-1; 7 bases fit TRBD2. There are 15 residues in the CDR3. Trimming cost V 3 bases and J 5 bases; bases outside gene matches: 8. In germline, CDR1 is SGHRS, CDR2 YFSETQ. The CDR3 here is CASSSDGRLNNEQFF. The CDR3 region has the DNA TGCGCCAGCAGCTCCGACGGGAGGTTAAACAATGAGCAGTTCTTC.

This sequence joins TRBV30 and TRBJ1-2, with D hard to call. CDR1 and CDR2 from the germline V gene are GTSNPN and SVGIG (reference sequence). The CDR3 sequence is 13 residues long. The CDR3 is CARAPSGGYGYTF. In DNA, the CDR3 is TGTGCTCGGGCCCCGAGTGGAGGGTATGGCTACACCTTC. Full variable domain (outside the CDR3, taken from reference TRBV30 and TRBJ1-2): SQTIHQWPATLVQPVGSPLSLECTVEGTSNPNLYWYRQAAGRGLQLLFYSVGIGQISSEVPQNLSASRPQDRQFILSSKKLLLSDSGFYLCARAPSGGYGYTFGSGTRLTVV.

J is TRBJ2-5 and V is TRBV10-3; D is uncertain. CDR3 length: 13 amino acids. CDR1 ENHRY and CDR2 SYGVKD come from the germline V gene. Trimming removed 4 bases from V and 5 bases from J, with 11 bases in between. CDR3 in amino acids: CAISAEFGETQYF. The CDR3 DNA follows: TGTGCCATCAGTGCGGAGTTTGGGGAGACCCAGTACTTC.